This T cell receptor (beta chain) was found in a study of T-cell memory formation after mild COVID-19. Study in general: Largely, the TCR clusters proved donor specific.

Regarding the study as a whole: Among clones peaking at day 37 in the second wave, SARS-CoV-2 specificity remained unconfirmed.

Constant-segment-primed 5'RACE gave TCR alpha and TCR beta cDNA libraries with sample barcodes and UMIs. TCRdb reprocessed the 5' RACE reads via MiXCR and lists one record per CDR3 protein. Here the sample spans hundreds of thousands of distinct CDR3 sequences, around 16% being singletons. A note on this clonotype: The antigen remains undetermined.

Germline lookup yields CDR1 LGHDT and CDR2 YNNKEL (reference sequence). Deletions cut 4 bases from V and 2 bases from J, with 23 bases between. The CDR3 covers 19 residues. The sequence was obtained from an adult woman who had mild COVID-19 (a few samples of this study predate the infection). Cell type and time point are not known. What was sequenced was PBMCs or a T cell subset sorted from them (not recorded which). The chain uses TRBV3-1 and TRBJ2-2, with D possibly being TRBD2 (6 bases). This chain's CDR3 is CASSRHFIGPGGNTGELFF. CDR3 DNA sequence: TGTGCCAGCAGCCGGCACTTCATAGGCCCCGGGGGAAACACCGGGGAGCTGTTTTTT.